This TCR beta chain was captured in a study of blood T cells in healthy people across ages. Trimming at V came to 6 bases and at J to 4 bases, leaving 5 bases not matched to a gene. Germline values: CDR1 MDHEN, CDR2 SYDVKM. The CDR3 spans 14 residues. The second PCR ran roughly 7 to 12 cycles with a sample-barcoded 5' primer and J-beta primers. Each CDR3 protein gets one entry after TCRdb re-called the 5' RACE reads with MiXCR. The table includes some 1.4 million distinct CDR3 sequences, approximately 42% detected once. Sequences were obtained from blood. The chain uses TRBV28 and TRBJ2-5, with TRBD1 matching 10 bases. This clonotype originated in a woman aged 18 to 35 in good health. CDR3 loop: CASSTTGGIETQYF. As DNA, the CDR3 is TGTGCCAGCAGCACGACAGGGGGCATAGAGACCCAGTACTTC.